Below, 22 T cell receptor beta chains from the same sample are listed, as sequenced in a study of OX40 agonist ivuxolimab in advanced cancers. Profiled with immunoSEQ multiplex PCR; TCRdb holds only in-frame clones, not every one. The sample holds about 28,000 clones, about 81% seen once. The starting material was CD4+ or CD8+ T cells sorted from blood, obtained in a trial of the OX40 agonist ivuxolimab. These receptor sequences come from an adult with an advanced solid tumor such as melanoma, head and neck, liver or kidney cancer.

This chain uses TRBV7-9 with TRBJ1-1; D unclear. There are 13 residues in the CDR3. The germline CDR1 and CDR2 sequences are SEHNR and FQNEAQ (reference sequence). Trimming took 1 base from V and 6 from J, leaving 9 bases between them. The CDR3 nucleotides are TGTGCCAGCAGCTTAGTAGGTGTGTCTGAAGCTTTCTTT. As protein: CASSLVGVSEAFF.

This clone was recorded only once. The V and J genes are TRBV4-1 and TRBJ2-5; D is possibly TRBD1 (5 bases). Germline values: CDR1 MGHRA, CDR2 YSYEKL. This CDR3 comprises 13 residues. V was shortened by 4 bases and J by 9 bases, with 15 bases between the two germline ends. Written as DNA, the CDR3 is TGCGCCAGCAGCCTGGACACCATGGTGGCCCAGTACTTC. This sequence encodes CASSLDTMVAQYF.

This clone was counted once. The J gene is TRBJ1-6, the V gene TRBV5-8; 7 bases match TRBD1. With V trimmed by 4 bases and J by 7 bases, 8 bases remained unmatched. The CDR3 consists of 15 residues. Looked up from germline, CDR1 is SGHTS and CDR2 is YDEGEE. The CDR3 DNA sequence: TGTGCCAGCAGCCCTAGGCCCAGGGGGAATTCACCCCTCCACTTT. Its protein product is CASSPRPRGNSPLHF.

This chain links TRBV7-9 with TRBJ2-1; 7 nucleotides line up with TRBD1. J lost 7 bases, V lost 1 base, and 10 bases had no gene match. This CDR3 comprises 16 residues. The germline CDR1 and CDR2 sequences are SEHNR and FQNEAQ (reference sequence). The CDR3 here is CASSLGREGAANEQFF. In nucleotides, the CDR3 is TGTGCCAGCAGCTTAGGGCGCGAGGGGGCGGCGAATGAGCAGTTCTTC.

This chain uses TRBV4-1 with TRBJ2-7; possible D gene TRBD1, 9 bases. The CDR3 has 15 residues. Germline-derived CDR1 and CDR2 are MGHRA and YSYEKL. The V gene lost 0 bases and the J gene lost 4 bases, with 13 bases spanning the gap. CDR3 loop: CASSQDSGTGYEQYF. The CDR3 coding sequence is TGCGCCAGCAGCCAAGATAGCGGGACAGGGTACGAGCAGTACTTC.

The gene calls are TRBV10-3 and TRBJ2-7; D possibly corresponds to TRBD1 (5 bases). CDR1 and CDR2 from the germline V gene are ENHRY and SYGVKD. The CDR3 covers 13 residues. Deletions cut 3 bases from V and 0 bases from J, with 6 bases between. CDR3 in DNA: TGTGCCATCAGTGATGACAGCTCCTACGAGCAGTACTTC. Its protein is CAISDDSSYEQYF.

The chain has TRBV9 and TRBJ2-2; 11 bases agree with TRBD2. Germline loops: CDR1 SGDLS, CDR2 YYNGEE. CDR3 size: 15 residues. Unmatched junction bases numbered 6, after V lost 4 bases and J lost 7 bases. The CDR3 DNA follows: TGTGCCAGCAGCTTAGCGGGGGGGCTAGGCGGGGAGCTGTTTTTT. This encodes CASSLAGGLGGELFF. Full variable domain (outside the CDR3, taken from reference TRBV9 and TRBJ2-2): DSGVTQTPKHLITATGQRVTLRCSPRSGDLSVYWYQQSLDQGLQFLIQYYNGEERAKGNILERFSAQQFPDLHSELNLSSLELGDSALYFCASSLAGGLGGELFFGEGSRLTVL.

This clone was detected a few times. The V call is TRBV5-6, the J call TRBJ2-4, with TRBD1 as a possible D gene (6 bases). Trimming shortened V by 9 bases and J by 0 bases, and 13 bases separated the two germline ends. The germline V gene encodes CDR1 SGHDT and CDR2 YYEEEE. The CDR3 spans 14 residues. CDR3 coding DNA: TGTGCCACCGGACAGTCTCTAGCCAAAAACATTCAGTACTTC. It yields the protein CATGQSLAKNIQYF.

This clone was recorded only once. The CDR3 DNA sequence: TGTGCCAGCAGCCCCAGGCCCACAGATACGCAGTATTTT. Its translation is CASSPRPTDTQYF. The chain carries TRBV11-2 and TRBJ2-3; D remains unclear. The CDR3 is 13 amino acids. Germline CDR1 reads SGHAT; CDR2 reads FQNNGV. The V gene lost 5 bases and the J gene lost 2 bases, with 8 bases spanning the gap.

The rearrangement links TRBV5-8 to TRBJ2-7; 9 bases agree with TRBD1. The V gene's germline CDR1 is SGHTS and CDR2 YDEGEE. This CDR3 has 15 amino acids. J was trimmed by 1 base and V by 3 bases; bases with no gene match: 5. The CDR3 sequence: CASSWTGETSYEQYF. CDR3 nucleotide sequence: TGTGCCAGCAGCTGGACAGGGGAGACATCCTACGAGCAGTACTTC. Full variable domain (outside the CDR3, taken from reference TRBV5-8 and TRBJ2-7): EAGVTQSPTHLIKTRGQQATLRCSPISGHTSVYWYQQALGLGLQFLLWYDEGEERNRGNFPPRFSGRQFPNYSSELNVNALELEDSALYLCASSWTGETSYEQYFGPGTRLTVT.

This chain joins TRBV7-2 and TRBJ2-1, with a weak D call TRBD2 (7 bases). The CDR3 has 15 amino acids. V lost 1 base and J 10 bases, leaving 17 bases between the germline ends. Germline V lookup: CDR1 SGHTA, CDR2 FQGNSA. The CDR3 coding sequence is TGTGCCAGCAGCTTAGTGCGGGGGCTTTCACTCGAGCAGTTCTTC. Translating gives CASSLVRGLSLEQFF.

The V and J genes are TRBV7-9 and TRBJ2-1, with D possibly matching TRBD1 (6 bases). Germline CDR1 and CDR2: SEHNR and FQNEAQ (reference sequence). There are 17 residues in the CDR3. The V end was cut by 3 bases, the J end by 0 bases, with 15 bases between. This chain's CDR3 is CASSFLTGLSSYNEQFF. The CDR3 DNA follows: TGTGCCAGCAGCTTTCTGACAGGCCTGAGCTCCTACAATGAGCAGTTCTTC.

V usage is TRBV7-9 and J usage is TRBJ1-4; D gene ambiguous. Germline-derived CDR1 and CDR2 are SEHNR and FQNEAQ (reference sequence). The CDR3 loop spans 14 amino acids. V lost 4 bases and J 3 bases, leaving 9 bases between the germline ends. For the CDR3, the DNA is TGTGCCAGCAGCTCCGGACGATCTAATGAAAAACTGTTTTTT. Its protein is CASSSGRSNEKLFF.

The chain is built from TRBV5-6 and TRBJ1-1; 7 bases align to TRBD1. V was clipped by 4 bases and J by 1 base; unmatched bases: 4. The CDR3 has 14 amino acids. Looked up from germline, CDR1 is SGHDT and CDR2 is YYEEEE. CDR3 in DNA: TGTGCCAGCAGCGCGGGACAGAGGAACACTGAAGCTTTCTTT. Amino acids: CASSAGQRNTEAFF.

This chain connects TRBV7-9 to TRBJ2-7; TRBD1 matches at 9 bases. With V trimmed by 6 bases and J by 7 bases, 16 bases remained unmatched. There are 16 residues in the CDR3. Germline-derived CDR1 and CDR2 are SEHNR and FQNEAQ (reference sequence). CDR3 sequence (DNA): TGTGCCAGCAGTTTTAACCGGGACAGGGCCGGGAAGGAGCAGTACTTC. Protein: CASSFNRDRAGKEQYF.

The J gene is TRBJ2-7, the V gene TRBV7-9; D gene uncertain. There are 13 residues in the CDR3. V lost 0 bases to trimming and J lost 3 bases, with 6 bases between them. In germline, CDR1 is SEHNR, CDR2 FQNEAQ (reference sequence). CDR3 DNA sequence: TGTGCCAGCAGCTTAGCCCCGGGCTACGAGCAGTACTTC. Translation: CASSLAPGYEQYF. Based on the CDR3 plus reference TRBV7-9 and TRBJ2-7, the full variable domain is DTGVSQNPRHKITKRGQNVTFRCDPISEHNRLYWYRQTLGQGPEFLTYFQNEAQLEKSRLLSDRFSAERPKGSFSTLEIQRTEQGDSAMYLCASSLAPGYEQYFGPGTRLTVT.

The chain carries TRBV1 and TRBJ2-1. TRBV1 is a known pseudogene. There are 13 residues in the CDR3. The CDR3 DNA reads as TGCACCAGCAGCCAAAGGCTTGGGTATGAGCAGTTCTTC. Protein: CTSSQRLGYEQFF.

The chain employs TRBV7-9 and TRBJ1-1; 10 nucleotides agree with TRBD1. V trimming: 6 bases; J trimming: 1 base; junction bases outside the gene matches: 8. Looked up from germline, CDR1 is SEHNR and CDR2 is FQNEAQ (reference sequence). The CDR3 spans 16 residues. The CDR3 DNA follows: TGTGCCAGCAGTACGACAGGGGGCGTAACGAACACTGAAGCTTTCTTT. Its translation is CASSTTGGVTNTEAFF.

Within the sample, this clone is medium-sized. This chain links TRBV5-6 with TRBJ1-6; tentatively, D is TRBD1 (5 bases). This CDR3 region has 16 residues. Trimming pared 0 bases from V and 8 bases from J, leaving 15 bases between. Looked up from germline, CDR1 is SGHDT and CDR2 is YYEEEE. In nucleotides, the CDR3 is TGTGCCAGCAGCTTGGGGGGGACGGACGGTTATTCACCCCTCCACTTT. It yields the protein CASSLGGTDGYSPLHF.

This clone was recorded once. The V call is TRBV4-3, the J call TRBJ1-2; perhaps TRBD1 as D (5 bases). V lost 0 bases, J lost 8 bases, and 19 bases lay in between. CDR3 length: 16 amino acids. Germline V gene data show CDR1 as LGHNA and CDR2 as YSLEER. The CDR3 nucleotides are TGCGCCAGCAGCCAAGATAGGATGGGCCCCAGGGAGGGCTACACCTTC. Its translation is CASSQDRMGPREGYTF.

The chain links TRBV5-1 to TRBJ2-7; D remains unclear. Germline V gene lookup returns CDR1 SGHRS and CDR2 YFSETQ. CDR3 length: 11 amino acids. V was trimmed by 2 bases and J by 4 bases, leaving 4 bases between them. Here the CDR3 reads CASSFGYEQYF. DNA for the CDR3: TGCGCCAGCAGCTTCGGATACGAGCAGTACTTC.

The CDR3 nucleotides read TGTGCCAGCAGTTTACTACGGTACCAAGAGACCCAGTACTTC. This translates into CASSLLRYQETQYF. The rearrangement links TRBV28 to TRBJ2-5, with D uncertain. Germline CDR1 MDHEN, CDR2 SYDVKM. The CDR3 has 14 amino acids. With 2 bases removed from V and 0 bases from J, the gap between germline ends came to 7 bases.